This T cell receptor beta chain was sequenced for a study of coeliac disease. Study summary: The study queried TRBV7-2 bias without high-resolution HLA data.

V lost 6 bases, J lost 10 bases, and 12 bases lay in between. Germline lookup yields CDR1 SEHNR and CDR2 FQNEAQ (reference sequence). This CDR3 has 12 residues. Concerning this clone itself: Its antigen remains unknown.

Study-wide results and caveats: In active celiac disease, intraepithelial and lamina propria TRB and TRG repertoires were less clonal than controls. Of coeliac lamina propria samples, 9 of 18 held published gliadin-specific TRB sequences, versus 1 of 6 controls. TRB repertoires were largely private, with most amino acid sequences found in only one sample.

Clones were read by immunoSEQ multiplex PCR, and TCRdb kept only the in-frame ones, dropping some. Seen here are about 9,400 clones, 67% observed once, and the top ten hold around 20%. The rearrangement uses TRBV7-9 and TRBJ1-4; D is unresolved. The origin of this receptor is a woman between 55 and 75 years old with celiac disease. Specimen: lamina propria lymphocytes from the gut. CDR3 sequence: CASSSGGRKLFF. The CDR3 region has the DNA TGTGCCAGCAGTTCAGGTGGAAGAAAACTGTTTTTT.